This record concerns one TCR beta chain sequence. What it binds is not known. The sample is drawn from a study of shared clonotypes between healthy human individuals. General study findings and limits: Non-shared clonotypes showed lower generation probabilities than clonotypes common to all four donors. Sample collection involved blood only; tissue repertoires are likely different.

The naive CD8 population came from CD45RO-negative cells selected for CCR7, without terminally differentiated effector memory CD45RA+ cells. Generated by immunoSEQ multiplex PCR, the TCRdb table keeps only in-frame clones and is missing some. This table has some 740,000 clones, 80% to 95% appearing once. The sequencing input was naive CD8+ T cells sorted from blood. The TCR was taken from a man younger than 45 in good health.

CDR3 protein: CASSLDERGETQYF. The CDR3 DNA reads as TGTGCCAGCAGCTTAGACGAACGGGGGGAGACCCAGTACTTC. This chain connects TRBV7-6 to TRBJ2-5; a possible D gene is TRBD2 (6 bases). This CDR3 spans 14 amino acids. Per the germline V gene, CDR1 is SGHVS and CDR2 is FNYEAQ. V was clipped by 1 base and J by 5 bases, with 11 bases between them.